The rows below give T cell receptor beta chains drawn from one sample of a study of cytomegalovirus exposure and HLA in healthy donors. Measured with immunoSEQ multiplex PCR; TCRdb has only the in-frame clones, and not every one. Here the sample spans about 130,000 clones, 65% to 85% being singletons. Input material: PBMCs. All receptors derive from a boy younger than 18 in good health and CMV-seronegative. The CDR3 runs from the conserved cysteine through the conserved F or W. The order of the fields is clone size, V gene, D gene, J gene, CDR3 length, CDR3 protein, CDR3 DNA. The D gene is left open where the match is weak. Clone size is not always given. Where it is, it says once, few, many or a class for expanded clones.

size: NA; V: TRBV29-1; D: TRBD2; J: TRBJ2-5; length: 14; CDR3: CSGGLAGVGETQYF; DNA: TGCAGCGGCGGACTAGCGGGAGTGGGAGAGACCCAGTACTTC
size: NA; V: TRBV2; D: NA; J: TRBJ1-1; length: 15; CDR3: CASSGVAFMNTEAFF; DNA: TGTGCCAGCAGTGGAGTAGCGTTCATGAACACTGAAGCTTTCTTT
size: NA; V: TRBV25-1; D: TRBD2; J: TRBJ2-7; length: 16; CDR3: CASSDWTSGRSYEQYF; DNA: TGTGCCAGCAGTGACTGGACTAGCGGGAGGTCCTACGAGCAGTACTTC
size: NA; V: TRBV7-2; D: NA; J: TRBJ2-7; length: 14; CDR3: CASSPRRASYEQYF; DNA: TGTGCCAGCAGCCCCCGGAGGGCCTCCTACGAGCAGTACTTC
size: once; V: TRBV25-1; D: NA; J: TRBJ1-2; length: 16; CDR3: CASSGPGGGLNYGYTF; DNA: TGTGCCAGCAGTGGCCCGGGGGGCGGTCTAAACTATGGCTACACCTTC
size: NA; V: TRBV7-8; D: TRBD2; J: TRBJ2-1; length: 15; CDR3: CASSHPSGDYNEQFF; DNA: TGTGCCAGCAGCCACCCTAGCGGGGACTACAATGAGCAGTTCTTC
size: NA; V: TRBV11-3; D: TRBD2; J: TRBJ2-5; length: 16; CDR3: CASSSGGTSGPRTQYF; DNA: TGTGCCAGCAGCTCGGGGGGGACTAGCGGCCCAAGGACCCAGTACTTC
size: NA; V: TRBV5-3; D: TRBD2; J: TRBJ2-7; length: 15; CDR3: CARRGLAARDREQYF; DNA: TGTGCCAGAAGGGGACTAGCGGCGAGGGACCGCGAGCAGTACTTC
size: NA; V: TRBV7-2; D: NA; J: TRBJ2-7; length: 12; CDR3: CASSQGSYEQYF; DNA: TGTGCCAGCAGCCAGGGATCCTACGAGCAGTACTTC
size: once; V: TRBV29-1; D: TRBD1; J: TRBJ1-2; length: 14; CDR3: CSVEWQGANYGYTF; DNA: TGCAGCGTTGAATGGCAGGGGGCCAACTATGGCTACACCTTC
size: NA; V: TRBV2; D: TRBD2; J: TRBJ2-3; length: 12; CDR3: CASRAGGRTQYF; DNA: TGTGCCAGCAGGGCGGGGGGGAGGACGCAGTATTTT
size: few; V: TRBV7-9; D: TRBD2; J: TRBJ2-3; length: 15; CDR3: CASSSWTSGSDTQYF; DNA: TGTGCCAGCAGCTCTTGGACTAGCGGGAGCGATACGCAGTATTTT
size: NA; V: TRBV4-1; D: TRBD1; J: TRBJ2-7; length: 14; CDR3: CASSPGTAAYEQYF; DNA: TGCGCCAGCAGCCCCGGGACAGCCGCCTACGAGCAGTACTTC
size: NA; V: TRBV7-9; D: TRBD2; J: TRBJ2-3; length: 16; CDR3: CASSTLPLAGGDTQYF; DNA: TGTGCCAGCAGTACCCTACCTCTAGCGGGAGGAGATACGCAGTATTTT
size: NA; V: TRBV5-1; D: NA; J: TRBJ2-7; length: 16; CDR3: CASSPTPDQTSYEQYF; DNA: TGCGCCAGCAGCCCGACTCCCGACCAAACCTCCTACGAGCAGTACTTC
size: few; V: TRBV7-8; D: TRBD2; J: TRBJ2-2; length: 15; CDR3: CASSRIRLAAGELFF; DNA: TGTGCCAGCAGCCGAATCAGACTAGCTGCCGGGGAGCTGTTTTTT
size: NA; V: TRBV5-4; D: TRBD1; J: TRBJ2-7; length: 13; CDR3: CASSPGQGSEQYF; DNA: TGTGCCAGCAGCCCCGGACAGGGAAGCGAGCAGTACTTC
size: NA; V: TRBV7-7; D: NA; J: TRBJ2-2; length: 15; CDR3: CASSLNRANTGELFF; DNA: TGTGCCAGCAGCTTGAACCGCGCGAACACCGGGGAGCTGTTTTTT
size: few; V: TRBV30; D: NA; J: TRBJ1-3; length: 13; CDR3: CAWSGPKGVTIYF; DNA: TGTGCCTGGAGTGGACCCAAGGGGGTTACCATATATTTT
size: NA; V: TRBV29-1; D: NA; J: TRBJ2-3; length: 10; CDR3: CSVGGDTQYF; DNA: TGCAGCGTTGGGGGCGATACGCAGTATTTT
size: NA; V: TRBV9; D: TRBD1; J: TRBJ2-1; length: 15; CDR3: CASSATGGGSYEQFF; DNA: TGTGCCAGCAGCGCCACAGGGGGCGGTTCGTATGAGCAGTTCTTC
size: NA; V: TRBV30; D: NA; J: TRBJ1-3; length: 12; CDR3: CAWSVRGFAIYF; DNA: TGTGCCTGGAGTGTACGGGGGTTTGCCATATATTTT
size: NA; V: TRBV30; D: TRBD2; J: TRBJ2-2; length: 17; CDR3: CAWSVKSGRALDRELFF; DNA: TGTGCCTGGAGTGTAAAAAGCGGGAGGGCCCTAGATCGGGAGCTGTTTTTT
size: NA; V: TRBV2; D: NA; J: TRBJ2-3; length: 17; CDR3: CASSAPPDWTSTDTQYF; DNA: TGTGCCAGCAGCGCCCCACCGGACTGGACTAGCACAGATACGCAGTATTTT
size: once; V: TRBV4-1; D: NA; J: TRBJ2-1; length: 13; CDR3: CASSQDKLREQFF; DNA: TGCGCCAGCAGCCAAGATAAGCTGCGTGAGCAGTTCTTC
size: NA; V: TRBV6-1; D: NA; J: TRBJ1-2; length: 15; CDR3: CASSEDHTPNYGYTF; DNA: TGTGCCAGCAGTGAAGACCACACCCCTAACTATGGCTACACCTTC
size: NA; V: TRBV5-4; D: TRBD2; J: TRBJ2-5; length: 14; CDR3: CASSLLAGVQTQYF; DNA: TGTGCCAGCAGCCTCCTAGCGGGAGTACAGACCCAGTACTTC
size: NA; V: TRBV6-6; D: NA; J: TRBJ1-6; length: 16; CDR3: CASSYKGRGLDSPLHF; DNA: TGTGCCAGCAGTTACAAGGGCAGGGGTCTTGATTCACCCCTCCACTTT
size: few; V: TRBV18; D: NA; J: TRBJ1-4; length: 12; CDR3: CASSHGGEKLFF; DNA: TGTGCCAGCTCGCATGGGGGGGAAAAACTGTTTTTT
size: NA; V: TRBV6-1; D: TRBD2; J: TRBJ2-3; length: 16; CDR3: CASSEARGARADTQYF; DNA: TGTGCCAGCAGTGAAGCGCGGGGGGCGCGGGCAGATACGCAGTATTTT
size: NA; V: TRBV5-6; D: TRBD1; J: TRBJ2-3; length: 16; CDR3: CASSLARQGKWDTQYF; DNA: TGTGCCAGCAGCTTGGCGAGACAGGGGAAGTGGGATACGCAGTATTTT
size: NA; V: TRBV7-2; D: NA; J: TRBJ1-3; length: 13; CDR3: CASREISGNTIYF; DNA: TGTGCCAGCAGGGAGATATCTGGAAACACCATATATTTT
size: NA; V: TRBV5-6; D: TRBD2; J: TRBJ2-7; length: 15; CDR3: CASSPRLAMKFEQYF; DNA: TGTGCCAGCAGCCCGCGACTAGCGATGAAGTTTGAGCAGTACTTC
size: NA; V: TRBV11-3; D: TRBD1; J: TRBJ1-3; length: 14; CDR3: CATTDRGTGNTIYF; DNA: TGTGCCACCACGGACAGGGGAACTGGAAACACCATATATTTT
size: NA; V: TRBV5-6; D: NA; J: TRBJ1-6; length: 16; CDR3: CASSPATVPNNSPLHF; DNA: TGTGCCAGCAGCCCTGCGACAGTTCCTAATAATTCACCCCTCCACTTT
size: NA; V: TRBV5-1; D: NA; J: TRBJ1-4; length: 15; CDR3: CASSLEGQPNEKLFF; DNA: TGCGCCAGCAGCTTGGAGGGGCAGCCTAATGAAAAACTGTTTTTT
size: NA; V: TRBV11-3; D: TRBD2; J: TRBJ2-1; length: 15; CDR3: CASSSSAGAVNEQFF; DNA: TGTGCCAGCAGCTCAAGCGCGGGAGCTGTCAATGAGCAGTTCTTC
size: NA; V: TRBV7-9; D: TRBD2; J: TRBJ2-7; length: 14; CDR3: CASTGTSGSYEQYF; DNA: TGTGCCAGCACCGGGACTAGCGGGAGCTACGAGCAGTACTTC
size: NA; V: TRBV7-3; D: NA; J: TRBJ1-3; length: 14; CDR3: CASSPDPGRGTIYF; DNA: TGTGCCAGCAGCCCAGACCCCGGCCGGGGCACCATATATTTT
size: NA; V: TRBV20-1; D: TRBD2; J: TRBJ2-7; length: 11; CDR3: CRATSGSEQYF; DNA: TGCAGGGCCACTAGCGGGAGCGAGCAGTACTTC
size: NA; V: TRBV9; D: TRBD2; J: TRBJ2-5; length: 16; CDR3: CASSNARTSGEETQYF; DNA: TGTGCCAGCAGCAATGCTCGGACTAGCGGCGAAGAGACCCAGTACTTC
size: NA; V: TRBV4-1; D: TRBD2; J: TRBJ2-1; length: 20; CDR3: CASSPSSSRGASGSRDEQFF; DNA: TGCGCCAGCAGCCCCAGTTCGAGTCGGGGGGCTAGCGGGAGTAGAGATGAGCAGTTCTTC
size: NA; V: TRBV4-1; D: NA; J: TRBJ1-1; length: 17; CDR3: CASSQVRGRETNTEAFF; DNA: TGCGCCAGCAGCCAAGTGAGGGGGAGGGAGACGAACACTGAAGCTTTCTTT
size: once; V: TRBV19; D: TRBD2; J: TRBJ2-3; length: 16; CDR3: CASSLAGGSSTDTQYF; DNA: TGTGCCAGTAGTTTAGCGGGGGGGTCTAGCACAGATACGCAGTATTTT
size: few; V: TRBV4-3; D: NA; J: TRBJ1-5; length: 15; CDR3: CASSQDTGGRGPQHF; DNA: TGCGCCAGCAGCCAAGATACGGGAGGGCGAGGGCCCCAGCATTTT
size: once; V: TRBV4-2; D: TRBD1; J: TRBJ2-1; length: 16; CDR3: CASSRPTGELENEQFF; DNA: TGTGCCAGCAGTCGCCCGACAGGGGAATTGGAAAATGAGCAGTTCTTC
size: once; V: TRBV6-6; D: TRBD1; J: TRBJ2-7; length: 16; CDR3: CASSYHPGTDSYEQYF; DNA: TGTGCCAGCAGTTACCATCCCGGGACAGACTCCTACGAGCAGTACTTC
size: NA; V: TRBV5-6; D: NA; J: TRBJ2-3; length: 15; CDR3: CASIRVNGPTDTQYF; DNA: TGTGCCAGCATCAGGGTGAACGGGCCCACAGATACGCAGTATTTT